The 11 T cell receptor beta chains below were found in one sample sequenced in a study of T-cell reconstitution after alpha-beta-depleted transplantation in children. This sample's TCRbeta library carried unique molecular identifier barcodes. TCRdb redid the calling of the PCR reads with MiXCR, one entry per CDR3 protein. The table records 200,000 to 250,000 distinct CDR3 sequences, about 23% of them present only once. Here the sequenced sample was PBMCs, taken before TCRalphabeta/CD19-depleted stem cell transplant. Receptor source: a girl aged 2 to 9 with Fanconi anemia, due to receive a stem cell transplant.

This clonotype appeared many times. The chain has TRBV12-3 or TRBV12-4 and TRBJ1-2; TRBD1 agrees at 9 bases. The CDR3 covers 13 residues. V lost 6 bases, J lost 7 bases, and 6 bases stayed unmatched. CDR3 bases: TGTGCCAGCAGACCCGGGACAGGGAGTGGCTACACCTTC. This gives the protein CASRPGTGSGYTF.

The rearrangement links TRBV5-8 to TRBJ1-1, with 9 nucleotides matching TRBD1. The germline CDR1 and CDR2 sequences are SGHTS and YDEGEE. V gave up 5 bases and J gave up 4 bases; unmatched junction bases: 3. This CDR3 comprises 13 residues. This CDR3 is CASRKTGGTEAFF. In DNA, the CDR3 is TGTGCCAGCAGAAAGACAGGGGGCACTGAAGCTTTCTTT. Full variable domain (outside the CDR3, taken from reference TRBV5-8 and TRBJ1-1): EAGVTQSPTHLIKTRGQQATLRCSPISGHTSVYWYQQALGLGLQFLLWYDEGEERNRGNFPPRFSGRQFPNYSSELNVNALELEDSALYLCASRKTGGTEAFFGQGTRLTVV.

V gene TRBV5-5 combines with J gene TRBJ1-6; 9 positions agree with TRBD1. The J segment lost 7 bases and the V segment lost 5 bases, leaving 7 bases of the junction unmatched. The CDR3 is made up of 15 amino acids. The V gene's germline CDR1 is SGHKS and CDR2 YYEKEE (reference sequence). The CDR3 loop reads CASRRTGVSNSPLHF. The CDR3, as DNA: TGTGCCAGCAGACGGACAGGGGTCAGCAATTCACCCCTCCACTTT.

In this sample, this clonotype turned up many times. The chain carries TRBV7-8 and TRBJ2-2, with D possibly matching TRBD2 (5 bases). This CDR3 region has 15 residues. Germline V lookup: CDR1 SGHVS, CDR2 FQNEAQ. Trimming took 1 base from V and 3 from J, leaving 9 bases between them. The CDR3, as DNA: TGTGCCAGCAGCTTAGGGCCCGGGGACACCGGGGAGCTGTTTTTT. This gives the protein CASSLGPGDTGELFF. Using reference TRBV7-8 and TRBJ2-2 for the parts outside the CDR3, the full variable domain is GAGVSQSPRYKVAKRGQDVALRCDPISGHVSLFWYQQALGQGPEFLTYFQNEAQLDKSGLPSDRFFAERPEGSVSTLKIQRTQQEDSAVYLCASSLGPGDTGELFFGEGSRLTVL.

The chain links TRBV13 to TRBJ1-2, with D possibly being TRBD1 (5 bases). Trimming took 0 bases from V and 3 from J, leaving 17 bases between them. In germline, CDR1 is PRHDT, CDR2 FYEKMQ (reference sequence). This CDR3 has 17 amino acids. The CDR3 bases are TGTGCCAGCAGCTTAGGCCGGGGCCTACAGGTTGACTATGGCTACACCTTC. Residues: CASSLGRGLQVDYGYTF.

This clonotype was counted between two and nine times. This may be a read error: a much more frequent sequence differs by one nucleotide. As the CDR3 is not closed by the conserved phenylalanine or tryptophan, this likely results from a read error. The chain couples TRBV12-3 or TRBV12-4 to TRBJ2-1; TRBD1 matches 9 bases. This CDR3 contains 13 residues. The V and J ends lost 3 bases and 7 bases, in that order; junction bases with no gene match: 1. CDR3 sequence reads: CASSFGTGNEQFC. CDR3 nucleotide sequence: TGTGCCAGCAGTTTCGGGACAGGGAATGAGCAGTTCTGC.

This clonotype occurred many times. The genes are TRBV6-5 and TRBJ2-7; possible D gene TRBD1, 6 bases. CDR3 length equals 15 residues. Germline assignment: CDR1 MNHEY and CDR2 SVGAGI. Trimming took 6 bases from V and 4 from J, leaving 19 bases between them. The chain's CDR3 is CASSQDSRVRYEQYF. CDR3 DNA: TGTGCCAGCAGCCAGGACAGCCGTGTAAGGTACGAGCAGTACTTC.

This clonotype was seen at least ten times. The CDR3, as DNA: TGTGCCAGCAGCTTATTAGGGGGCAGCGGGCCCGTCAATGAGCAGTTCTTC. Its protein is CASSLLGGSGPVNEQFF. This sequence joins TRBV7-2 and TRBJ2-1, with D maybe TRBD1 (7 bases). The CDR3 has 17 residues. V lost 2 bases and J lost 6, with 20 bases in between. Per germline, CDR1 SGHTA and CDR2 FQGNSA. The variable domain in full, with the rest retrieved from reference TRBV7-2 and TRBJ2-1, is GAGVSQSPSNKVTEKGKDVELRCDPISGHTALYWYRQSLGQGLEFLIYFQGNSAPDKSGLPSDRFSAERTGGSVSTLTIQRTQQEDSAVYLCASSLLGGSGPVNEQFFGPGTRLTVL.

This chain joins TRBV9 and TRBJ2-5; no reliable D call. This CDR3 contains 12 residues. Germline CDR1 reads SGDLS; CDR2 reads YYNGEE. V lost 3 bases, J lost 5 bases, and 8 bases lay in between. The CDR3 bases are TGTGCCAGCAGCGGAGATATGGAGACCCAGTACTTC. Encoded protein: CASSGDMETQYF.

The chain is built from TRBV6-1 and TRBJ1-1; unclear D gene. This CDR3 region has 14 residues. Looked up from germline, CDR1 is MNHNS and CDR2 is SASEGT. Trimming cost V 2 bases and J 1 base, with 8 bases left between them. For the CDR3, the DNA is TGTGCCAGCAGTGAACTGTGGCAGAACACTGAAGCTTTCTTT. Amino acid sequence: CASSELWQNTEAFF.

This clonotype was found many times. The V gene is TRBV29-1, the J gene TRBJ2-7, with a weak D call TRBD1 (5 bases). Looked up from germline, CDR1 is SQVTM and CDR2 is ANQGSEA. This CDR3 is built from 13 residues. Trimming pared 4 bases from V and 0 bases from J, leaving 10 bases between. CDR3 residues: CSVGQHGSYEQYF. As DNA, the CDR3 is TGCAGCGTTGGACAGCATGGCTCCTACGAGCAGTACTTC.